A single sample is the source of the 5 T cell receptor beta chains below, sequenced in a study of CD8+ T cells in alopecia areata. The authors sorted pooled cutaneous lymph node cells using CD4, CD8alpha, NKG2D, NKG2ACE and other markers. cDNA reverse transcribed from extracted RNA served as the sequencing template. TCRdb's table, derived via immunoSEQ multiplex PCR, lists solely in-frame clones and lacks some. Captured here are about 9,000 clones, none seen once; the top ten comprise 15% to 20%. The sequenced sample was CD8+ T cells sorted from a lymph node. The receptor source for this set is a C3H/HeJ mouse with alopecia areata. Strain haplotype at MHC: H2-k.

The sample holds many counts of this clone. Gene names refer to mouse genes. The read falls 4 residues short of the CDR3 end, and the missing part is taken from the germline J gene. This chain connects TRBV13-3 to TRBJ2-1, with 7 positions matching TRBD1. The ends lost 7 bases at V and 0 bases at J; junction bases unmatched: 1. This CDR3 region has 13 residues. Germline-derived CDR1 and CDR2 are NNHDY and SYVADS. The CDR3 loop reads CASGDSNYAEQFF. CDR3 bases read: TGTGCCAGCGGGGACAGTAACTATGCT.

The table lists this clone with many counts. Gene labels here are mouse ones. The sequence runs out 4 residues before the end of the CDR3; the remainder is reconstructed from the germline J gene. The chain couples TRBV13-1 to TRBJ2-5; 9 nucleotides match TRBD2. Germline lookup yields CDR1 NSHNY and CDR2 SYGAGN. The CDR3 spans 15 residues. V dropped 1 base and J dropped 1; count of bases not matched to a gene: 1. Partial CDR3 DNA: TGTGCCAGCAGTGATTCTGGGGGGGACCAAGAC. It encodes CASSDSGGDQD. The whole CDR3 sequence reads CASSDSGGDQDTQYF.

In this sample, this clone turned up many times. Gene names and germline match the mouse. Read data end 4 residues before the CDR3 end; the end is taken from the germline J gene. The chain has TRBV1 and TRBJ2-4, with TRBD2 identical over 9 bases. The CDR3 loop spans 16 amino acids. Germline values: CDR1 NSQYPW, CDR2 LRSPGD (reference sequence). V shed 3 bases, J shed 0 bases, and the junction held 4 bases outside the gene matches. This CDR3 is CTCSALGGTSQNTLYF. Incomplete CDR3 DNA: TGCACCTGCAGTGCGCTGGGGGGGACTAGTCAAAAC.

Many counts were recorded for this clone. Gene labels here are mouse ones. The read ends 4 residues before the CDR3 terminus; that terminus is restored from the germline J gene. The V gene is TRBV31, the J gene TRBJ2-3; D is unclear. The germline V gene encodes CDR1 GKSSPN and CDR2 SITVG. The CDR3 length is 15 residues. Trimming took off 0 bases at V and 0 bases at J, with 10 bases between the two ends. CDR3 bases read: TGTGCCTGGAGTCTAGCAACACCTAGTGCAGAA. Its protein is CAWSLATPSAE. The full-length CDR3 reads as CAWSLATPSAETLYF.

This clone was detected ten times or more. Gene names and germline match the mouse. The read ends 3 residues before the CDR3 terminus; that terminus is restored from the germline J gene. The V and J genes are TRBV1 and TRBJ1-6, with unresolved D. TRBJ1-6 is identified as an open reading frame with a role that is uncertain. V lost 0 bases to trimming and J lost 2 bases, with 2 bases between them. This CDR3 is 14 amino acids long. Germline V gene sequence: CDR1 NSQYPW, CDR2 LRSPGD (reference sequence). This chain's CDR3 is CTCSADTYNSPLYF. The part of the CDR3 DNA that was read is TGCACCTGCAGTGCAGACACCTATAATTCGCCC.